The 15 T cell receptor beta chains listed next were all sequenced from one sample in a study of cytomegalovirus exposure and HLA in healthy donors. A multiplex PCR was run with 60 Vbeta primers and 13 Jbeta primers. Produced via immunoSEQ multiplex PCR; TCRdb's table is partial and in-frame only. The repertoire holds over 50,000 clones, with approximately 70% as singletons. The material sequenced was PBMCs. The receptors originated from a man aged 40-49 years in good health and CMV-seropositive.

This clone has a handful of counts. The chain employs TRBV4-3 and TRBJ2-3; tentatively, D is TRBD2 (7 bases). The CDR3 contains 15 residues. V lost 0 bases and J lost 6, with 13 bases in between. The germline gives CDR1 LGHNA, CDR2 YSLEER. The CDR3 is CASSQERGGADTQYF. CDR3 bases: TGCGCCAGCAGCCAAGAAAGGGGGGGAGCTGATACGCAGTATTTT.

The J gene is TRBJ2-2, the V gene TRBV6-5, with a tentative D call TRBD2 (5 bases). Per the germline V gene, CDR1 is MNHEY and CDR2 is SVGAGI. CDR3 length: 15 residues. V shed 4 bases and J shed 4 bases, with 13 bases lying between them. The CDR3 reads CASSSTHEGTGELFF. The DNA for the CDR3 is TGTGCCAGCAGTTCCACTCACGAGGGCACCGGGGAGCTGTTTTTT.

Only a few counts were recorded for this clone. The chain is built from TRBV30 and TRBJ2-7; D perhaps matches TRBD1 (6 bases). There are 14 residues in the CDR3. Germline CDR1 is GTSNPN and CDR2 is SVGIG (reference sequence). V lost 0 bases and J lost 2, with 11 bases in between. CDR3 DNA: TGTGCCTGGAGTGTTCTGACAGGAGCCTACGAGCAGTACTTC. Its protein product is CAWSVLTGAYEQYF.

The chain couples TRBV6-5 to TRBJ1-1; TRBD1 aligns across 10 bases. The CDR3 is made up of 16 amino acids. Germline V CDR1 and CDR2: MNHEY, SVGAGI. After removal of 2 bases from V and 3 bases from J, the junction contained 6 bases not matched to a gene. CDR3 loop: CASSYGTGALDTEAFF. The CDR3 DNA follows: TGTGCCAGCAGTTACGGGACAGGGGCCCTGGACACTGAAGCTTTCTTT.

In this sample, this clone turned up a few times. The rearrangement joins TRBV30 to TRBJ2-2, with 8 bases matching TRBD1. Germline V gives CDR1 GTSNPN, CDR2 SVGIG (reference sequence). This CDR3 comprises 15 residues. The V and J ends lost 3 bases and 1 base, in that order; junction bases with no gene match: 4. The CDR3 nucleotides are TGTGCCTGGAGGCCGGGACAGGTGAACACCGGGGAGCTGTTTTTT. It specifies CAWRPGQVNTGELFF.

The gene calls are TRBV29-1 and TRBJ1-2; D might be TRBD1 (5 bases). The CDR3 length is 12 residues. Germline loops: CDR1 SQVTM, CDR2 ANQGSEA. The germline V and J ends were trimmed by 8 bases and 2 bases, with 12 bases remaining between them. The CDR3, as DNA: TGCAGCACACAGGACATAAACTATGGCTACACCTTC. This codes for CSTQDINYGYTF.

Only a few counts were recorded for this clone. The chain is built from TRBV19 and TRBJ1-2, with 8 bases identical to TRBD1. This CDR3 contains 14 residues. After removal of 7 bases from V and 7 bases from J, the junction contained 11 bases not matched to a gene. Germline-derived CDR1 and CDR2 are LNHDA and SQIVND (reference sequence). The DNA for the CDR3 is TGTGCCAGTACCCCGGGACAGGTTTTGCGTGGCTACACCTTC. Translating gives CASTPGQVLRGYTF.

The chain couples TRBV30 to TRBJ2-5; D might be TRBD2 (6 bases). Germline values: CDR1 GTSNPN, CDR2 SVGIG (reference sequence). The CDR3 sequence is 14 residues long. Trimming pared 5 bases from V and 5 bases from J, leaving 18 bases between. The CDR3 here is CAWDRRTTGETQYF. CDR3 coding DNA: TGTGCCTGGGACCGACGGACTACCGGCGAGACCCAGTACTTC.

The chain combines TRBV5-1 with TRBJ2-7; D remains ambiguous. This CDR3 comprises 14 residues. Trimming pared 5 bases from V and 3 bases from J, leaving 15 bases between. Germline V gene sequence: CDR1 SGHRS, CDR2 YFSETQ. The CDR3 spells CASSSRHLSYEQYF. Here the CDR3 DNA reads TGCGCCAGCAGTTCCAGACACTTAAGCTACGAGCAGTACTTC.

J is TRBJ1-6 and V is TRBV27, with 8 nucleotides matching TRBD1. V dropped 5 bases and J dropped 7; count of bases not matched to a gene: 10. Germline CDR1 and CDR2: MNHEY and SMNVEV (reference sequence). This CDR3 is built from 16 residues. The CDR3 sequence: CASSEIGQGGNSPLHF. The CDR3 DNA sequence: TGTGCCAGCAGTGAAATCGGACAGGGTGGCAATTCACCCCTCCACTTT.

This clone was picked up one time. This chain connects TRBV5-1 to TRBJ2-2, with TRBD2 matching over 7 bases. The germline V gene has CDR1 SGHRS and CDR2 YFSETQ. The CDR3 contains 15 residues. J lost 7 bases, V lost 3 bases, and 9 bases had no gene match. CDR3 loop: CASSWGGRVDGELFF. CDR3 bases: TGCGCCAGCAGCTGGGGGGGAAGGGTCGACGGGGAGCTGTTTTTT.

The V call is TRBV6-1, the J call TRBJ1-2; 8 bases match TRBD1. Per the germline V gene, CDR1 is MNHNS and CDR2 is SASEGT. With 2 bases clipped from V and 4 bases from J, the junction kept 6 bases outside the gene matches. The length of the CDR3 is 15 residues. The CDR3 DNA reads TGTGCCAGCAGTGAATTCGCAGGGGGCGGCTATGGCTACACCTTC. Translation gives CASSEFAGGGYGYTF.

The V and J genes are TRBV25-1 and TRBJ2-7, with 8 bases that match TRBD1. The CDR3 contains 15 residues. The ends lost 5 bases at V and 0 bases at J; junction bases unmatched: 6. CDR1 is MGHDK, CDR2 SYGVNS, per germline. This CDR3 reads CASSKRTGSSYEQYF. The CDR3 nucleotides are TGTGCCAGCAGTAAACGGACAGGGAGCTCCTACGAGCAGTACTTC.

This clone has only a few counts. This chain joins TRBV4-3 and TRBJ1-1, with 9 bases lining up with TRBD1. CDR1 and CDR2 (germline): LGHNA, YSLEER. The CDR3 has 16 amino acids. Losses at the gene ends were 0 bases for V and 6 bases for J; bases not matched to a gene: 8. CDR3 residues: CASSQDLGTGIPEAFF. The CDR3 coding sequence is TGCGCCAGCAGCCAAGATCTCGGGACAGGGATACCTGAAGCTTTCTTT.

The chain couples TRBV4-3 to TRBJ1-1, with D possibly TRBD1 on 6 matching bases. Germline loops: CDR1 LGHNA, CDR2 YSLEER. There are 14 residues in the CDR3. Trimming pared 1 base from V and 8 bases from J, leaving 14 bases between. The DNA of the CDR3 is TGCGCCAGCAGCCAAGGGGGGGGCGTAAGGGAAGCTTTCTTT. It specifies CASSQGGGVREAFF.